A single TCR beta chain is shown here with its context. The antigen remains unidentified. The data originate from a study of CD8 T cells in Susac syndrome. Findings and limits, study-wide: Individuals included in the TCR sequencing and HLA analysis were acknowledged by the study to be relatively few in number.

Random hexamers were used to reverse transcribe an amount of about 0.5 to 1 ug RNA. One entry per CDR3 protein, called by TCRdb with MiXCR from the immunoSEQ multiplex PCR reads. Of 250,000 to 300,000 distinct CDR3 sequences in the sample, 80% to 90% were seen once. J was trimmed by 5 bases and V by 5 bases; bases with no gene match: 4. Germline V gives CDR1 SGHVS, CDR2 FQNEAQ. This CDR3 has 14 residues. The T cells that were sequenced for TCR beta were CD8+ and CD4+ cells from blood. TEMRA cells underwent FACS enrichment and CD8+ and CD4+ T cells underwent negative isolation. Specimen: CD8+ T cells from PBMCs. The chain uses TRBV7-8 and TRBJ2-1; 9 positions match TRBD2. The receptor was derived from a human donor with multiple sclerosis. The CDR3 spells CASSARLADNEQFF. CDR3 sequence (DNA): TGTGCCAGCAGCGCTAGACTAGCGGACAATGAGCAGTTCTTC.